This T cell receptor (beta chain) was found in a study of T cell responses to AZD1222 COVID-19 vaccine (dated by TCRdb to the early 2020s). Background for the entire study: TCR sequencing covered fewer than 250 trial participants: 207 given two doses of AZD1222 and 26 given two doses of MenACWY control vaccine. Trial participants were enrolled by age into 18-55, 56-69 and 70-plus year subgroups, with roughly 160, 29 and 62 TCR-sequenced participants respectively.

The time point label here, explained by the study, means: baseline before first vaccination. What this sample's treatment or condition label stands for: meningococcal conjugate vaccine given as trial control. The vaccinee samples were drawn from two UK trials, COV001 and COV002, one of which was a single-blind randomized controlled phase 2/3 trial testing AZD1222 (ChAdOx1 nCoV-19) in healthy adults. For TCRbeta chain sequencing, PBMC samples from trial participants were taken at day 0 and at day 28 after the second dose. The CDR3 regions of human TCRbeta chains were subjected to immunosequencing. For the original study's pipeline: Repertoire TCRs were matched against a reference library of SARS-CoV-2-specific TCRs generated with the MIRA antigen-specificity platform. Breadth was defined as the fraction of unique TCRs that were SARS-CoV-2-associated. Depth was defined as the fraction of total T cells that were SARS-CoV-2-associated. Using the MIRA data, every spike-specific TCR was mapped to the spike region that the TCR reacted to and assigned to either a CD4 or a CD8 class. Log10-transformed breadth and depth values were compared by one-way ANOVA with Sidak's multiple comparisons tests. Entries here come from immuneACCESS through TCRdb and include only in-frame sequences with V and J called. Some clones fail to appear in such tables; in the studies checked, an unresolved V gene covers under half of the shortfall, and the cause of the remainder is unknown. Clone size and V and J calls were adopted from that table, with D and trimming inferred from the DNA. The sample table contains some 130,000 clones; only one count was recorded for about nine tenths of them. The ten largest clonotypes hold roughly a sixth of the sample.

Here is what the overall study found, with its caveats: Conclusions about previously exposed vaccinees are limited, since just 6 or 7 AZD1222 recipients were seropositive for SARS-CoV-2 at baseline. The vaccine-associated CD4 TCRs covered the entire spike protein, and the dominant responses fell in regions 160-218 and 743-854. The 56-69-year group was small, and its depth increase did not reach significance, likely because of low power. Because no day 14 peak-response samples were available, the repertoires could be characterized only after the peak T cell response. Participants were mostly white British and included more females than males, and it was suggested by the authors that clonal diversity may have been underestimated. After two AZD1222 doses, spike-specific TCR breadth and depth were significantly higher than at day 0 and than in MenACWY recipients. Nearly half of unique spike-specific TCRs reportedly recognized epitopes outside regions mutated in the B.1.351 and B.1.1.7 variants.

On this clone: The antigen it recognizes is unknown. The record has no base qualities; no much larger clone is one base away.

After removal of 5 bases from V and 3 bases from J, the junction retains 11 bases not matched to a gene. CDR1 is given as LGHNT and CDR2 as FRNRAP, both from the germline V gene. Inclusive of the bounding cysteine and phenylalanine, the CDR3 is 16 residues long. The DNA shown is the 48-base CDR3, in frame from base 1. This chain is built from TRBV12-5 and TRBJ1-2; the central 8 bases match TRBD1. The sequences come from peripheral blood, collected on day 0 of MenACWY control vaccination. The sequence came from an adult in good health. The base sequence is TGTGCTAGTGGTATCGGGACAGGTTTTGATGACTATGGCTACACCTTC. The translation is CASGIGTGFDDYGYTF.